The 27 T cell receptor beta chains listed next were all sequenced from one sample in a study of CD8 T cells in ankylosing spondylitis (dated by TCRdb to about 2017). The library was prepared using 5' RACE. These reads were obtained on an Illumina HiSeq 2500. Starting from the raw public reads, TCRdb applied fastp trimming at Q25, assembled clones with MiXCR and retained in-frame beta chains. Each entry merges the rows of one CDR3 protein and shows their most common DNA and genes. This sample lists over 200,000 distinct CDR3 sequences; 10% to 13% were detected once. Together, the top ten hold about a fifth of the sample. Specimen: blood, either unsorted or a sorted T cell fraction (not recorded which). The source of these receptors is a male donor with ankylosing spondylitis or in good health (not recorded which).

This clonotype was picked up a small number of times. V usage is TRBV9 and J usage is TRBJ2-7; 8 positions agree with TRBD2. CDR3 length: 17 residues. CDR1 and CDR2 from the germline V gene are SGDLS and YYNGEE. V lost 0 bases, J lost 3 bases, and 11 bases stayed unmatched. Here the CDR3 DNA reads TGTGCCAGCAGCGTAGAGGCGGGGGGATCTCTAATCTACGAGCAGTACTTC. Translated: CASSVEAGGSLIYEQYF.

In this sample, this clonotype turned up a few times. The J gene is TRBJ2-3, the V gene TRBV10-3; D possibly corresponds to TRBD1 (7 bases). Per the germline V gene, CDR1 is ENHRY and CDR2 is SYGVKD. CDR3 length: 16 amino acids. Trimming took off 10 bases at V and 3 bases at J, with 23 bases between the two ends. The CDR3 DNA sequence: TGTGCCACCGGTGACGGAGGGGGCGCCGGTACAGATACGCAGTATTTT. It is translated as CATGDGGGAGTDTQYF.

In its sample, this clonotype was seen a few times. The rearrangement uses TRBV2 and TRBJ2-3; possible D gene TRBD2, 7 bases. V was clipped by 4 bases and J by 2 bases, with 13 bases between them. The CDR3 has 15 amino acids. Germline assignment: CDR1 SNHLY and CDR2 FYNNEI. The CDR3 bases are TGTGCCAGCAGTGCCGGGGGGCTAGACACAGATACGCAGTATTTT. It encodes CASSAGGLDTDTQYF.

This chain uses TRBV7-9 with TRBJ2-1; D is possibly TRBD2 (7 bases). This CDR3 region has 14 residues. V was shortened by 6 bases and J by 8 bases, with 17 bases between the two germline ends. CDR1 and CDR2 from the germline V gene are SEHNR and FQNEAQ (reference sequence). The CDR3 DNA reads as TGTGCCAGCAGTGATCAATGGGGGGGCCATGAGCAGTTCTTC. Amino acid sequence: CASSDQWGGHEQFF.

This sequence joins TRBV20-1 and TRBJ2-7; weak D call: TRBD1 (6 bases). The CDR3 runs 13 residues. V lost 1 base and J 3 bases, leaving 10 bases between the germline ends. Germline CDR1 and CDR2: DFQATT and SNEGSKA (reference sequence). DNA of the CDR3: TGCAGTGCTAGAGCCGACAGGCTCTACGAGCAGTACTTC. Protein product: CSARADRLYEQYF.

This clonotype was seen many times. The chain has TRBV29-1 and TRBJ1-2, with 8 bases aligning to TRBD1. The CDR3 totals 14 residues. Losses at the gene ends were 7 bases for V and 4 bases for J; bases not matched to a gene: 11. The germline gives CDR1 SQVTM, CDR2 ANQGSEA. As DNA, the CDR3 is TGCAGCGGCGGGGAATCAGGGGGCGCCTATGGCTACACCTTC. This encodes CSGGESGGAYGYTF.

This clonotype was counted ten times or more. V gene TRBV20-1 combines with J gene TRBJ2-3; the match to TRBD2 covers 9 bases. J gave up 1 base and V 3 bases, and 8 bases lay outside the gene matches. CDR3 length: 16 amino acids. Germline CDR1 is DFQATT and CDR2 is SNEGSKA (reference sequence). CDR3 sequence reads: CSARSGLAGGTDTQYF. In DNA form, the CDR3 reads TGCAGTGCTAGGTCGGGGTTAGCGGGGGGCACAGATACGCAGTATTTT.

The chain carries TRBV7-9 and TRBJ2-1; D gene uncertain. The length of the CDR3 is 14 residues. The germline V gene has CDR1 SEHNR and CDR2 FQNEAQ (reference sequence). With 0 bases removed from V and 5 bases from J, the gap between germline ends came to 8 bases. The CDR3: CASSLAVMNNEQFF. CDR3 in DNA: TGTGCCAGCAGCTTAGCTGTGATGAACAATGAGCAGTTCTTC.

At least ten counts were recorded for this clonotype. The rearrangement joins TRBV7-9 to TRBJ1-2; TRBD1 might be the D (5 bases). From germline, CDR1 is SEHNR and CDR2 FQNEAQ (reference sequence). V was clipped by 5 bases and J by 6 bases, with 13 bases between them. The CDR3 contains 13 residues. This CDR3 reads CASSTGWENGYTF. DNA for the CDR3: TGTGCCAGCAGCACAGGATGGGAAAATGGCTACACCTTC.

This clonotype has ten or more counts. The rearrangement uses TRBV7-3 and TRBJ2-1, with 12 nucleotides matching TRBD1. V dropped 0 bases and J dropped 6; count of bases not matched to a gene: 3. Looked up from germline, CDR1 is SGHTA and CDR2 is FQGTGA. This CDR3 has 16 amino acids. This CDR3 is CASSLTGTGGLNEQFF. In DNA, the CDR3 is TGTGCCAGCAGCTTAACCGGGACAGGGGGCCTCAATGAGCAGTTCTTC.

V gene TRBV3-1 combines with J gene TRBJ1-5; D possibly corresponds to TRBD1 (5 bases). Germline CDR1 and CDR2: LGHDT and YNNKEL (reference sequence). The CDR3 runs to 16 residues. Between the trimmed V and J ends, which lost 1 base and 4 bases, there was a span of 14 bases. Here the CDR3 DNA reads TGTGCCAGCAGCCAAGGGAGGGTCAGGGAAAATCAGCCCCAGCATTTT. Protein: CASSQGRVRENQPQHF.

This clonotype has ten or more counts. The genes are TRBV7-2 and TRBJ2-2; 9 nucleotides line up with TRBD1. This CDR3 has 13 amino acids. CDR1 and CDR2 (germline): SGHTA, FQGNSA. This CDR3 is CANGDRAGGELFF. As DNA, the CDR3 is TGTGCGAATGGGGACAGGGCGGGCGGGGAGCTGTTTTTT.

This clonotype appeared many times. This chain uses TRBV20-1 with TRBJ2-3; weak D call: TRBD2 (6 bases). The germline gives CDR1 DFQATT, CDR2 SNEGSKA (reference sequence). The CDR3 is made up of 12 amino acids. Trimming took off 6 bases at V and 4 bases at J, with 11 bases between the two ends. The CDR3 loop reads CSATSGADTQYF. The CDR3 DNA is TGCAGTGCCACCTCGGGGGCAGATACGCAGTATTTT.

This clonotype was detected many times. The CDR3 DNA reads as TGTGCCAGCAGCGTCCGGGACAGGGGTATTACCGGGGAGCTGTTTTTT. Its translation: CASSVRDRGITGELFF. The chain carries TRBV5-6 and TRBJ2-2, with 10 bases aligning to TRBD1. CDR3 length equals 16 residues. Germline values: CDR1 SGHDT, CDR2 YYEEEE. The V segment lost 4 bases and the J segment 5 bases; nucleotides outside the gene matches: 8.

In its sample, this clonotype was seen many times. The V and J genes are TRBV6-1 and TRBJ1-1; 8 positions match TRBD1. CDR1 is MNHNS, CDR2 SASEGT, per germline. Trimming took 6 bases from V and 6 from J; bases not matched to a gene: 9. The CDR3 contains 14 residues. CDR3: CASSPGQGWAEAFF. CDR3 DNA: TGTGCCAGCAGCCCTGGACAGGGATGGGCTGAAGCTTTCTTT.

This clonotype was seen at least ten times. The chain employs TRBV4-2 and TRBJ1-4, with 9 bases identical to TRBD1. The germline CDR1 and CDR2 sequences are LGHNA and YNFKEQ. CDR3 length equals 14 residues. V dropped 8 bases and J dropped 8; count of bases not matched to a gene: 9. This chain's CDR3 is CASCKTGGGEKLFF. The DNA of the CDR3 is TGTGCCAGCTGTAAAACAGGGGGCGGGGAAAAACTGTTTTTT.

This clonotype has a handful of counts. The chain's CDR3 is CASSLAGGQGMNTEAFF. CDR3 coding DNA: TGCGCCAGCAGCTTGGCCGGGGGACAGGGGATGAACACTGAAGCTTTCTTT. V and J are TRBV5-1 and TRBJ1-1; the match to TRBD1 covers 10 bases. Germline loops: CDR1 SGHRS, CDR2 YFSETQ. Trimming removed 0 bases from V and 0 bases from J; junction bases left unmatched: 5. The CDR3 covers 17 residues.

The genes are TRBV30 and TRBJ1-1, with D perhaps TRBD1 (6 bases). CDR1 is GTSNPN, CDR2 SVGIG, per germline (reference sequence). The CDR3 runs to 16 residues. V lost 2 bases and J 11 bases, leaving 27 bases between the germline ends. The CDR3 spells CAWSLHGTAGAEYAFF. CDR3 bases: TGTGCCTGGAGTCTACACGGGACGGCAGGGGCTGAATACGCTTTCTTT. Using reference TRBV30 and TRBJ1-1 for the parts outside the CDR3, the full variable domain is SQTIHQWPATLVQPVGSPLSLECTVEGTSNPNLYWYRQAAGRGLQLLFYSVGIGQISSEVPQNLSASRPQDRQFILSSKKLLLSDSGFYLCAWSLHGTAGAEYAFFGQGTRLTVV.

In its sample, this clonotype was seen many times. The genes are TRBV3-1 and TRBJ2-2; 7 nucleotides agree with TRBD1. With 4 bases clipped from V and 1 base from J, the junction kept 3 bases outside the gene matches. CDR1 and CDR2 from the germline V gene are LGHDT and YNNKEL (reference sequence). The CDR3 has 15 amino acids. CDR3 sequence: CASSPRDRNTGELFF. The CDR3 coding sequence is TGTGCCAGCAGCCCCCGGGACAGGAACACCGGGGAGCTGTTTTTT.

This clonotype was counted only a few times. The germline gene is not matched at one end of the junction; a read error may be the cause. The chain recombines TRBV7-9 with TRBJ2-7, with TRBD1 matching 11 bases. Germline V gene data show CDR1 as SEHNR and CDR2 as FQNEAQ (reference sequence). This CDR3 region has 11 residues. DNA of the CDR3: TGTGCCAGCAGCTCACTTGGGACAGGGGGCTTC. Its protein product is CASSSLGTGGF.

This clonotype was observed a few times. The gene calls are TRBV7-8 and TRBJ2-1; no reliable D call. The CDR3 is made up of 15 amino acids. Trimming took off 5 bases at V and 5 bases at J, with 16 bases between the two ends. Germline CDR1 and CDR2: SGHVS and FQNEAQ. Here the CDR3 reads CASSDDSRVNNEQFF. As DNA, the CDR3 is TGTGCCAGCAGCGACGATTCGAGAGTGAACAATGAGCAGTTCTTC.

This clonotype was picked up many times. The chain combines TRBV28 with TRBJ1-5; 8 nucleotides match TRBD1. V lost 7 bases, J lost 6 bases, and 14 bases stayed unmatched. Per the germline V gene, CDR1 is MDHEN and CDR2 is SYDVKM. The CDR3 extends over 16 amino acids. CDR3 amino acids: CASIGTGRGGIQPQHF. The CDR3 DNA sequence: TGTGCCAGCATCGGGACAGGCCGAGGTGGAATTCAGCCCCAGCATTTT.

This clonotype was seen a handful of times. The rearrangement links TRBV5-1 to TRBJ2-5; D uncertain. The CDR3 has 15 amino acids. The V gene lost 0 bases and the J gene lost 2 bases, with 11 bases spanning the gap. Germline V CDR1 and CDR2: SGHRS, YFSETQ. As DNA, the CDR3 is TGCGCCAGCAGCTTGGAGCGACCAAATCAAGAGACCCAGTACTTC. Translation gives CASSLERPNQETQYF.

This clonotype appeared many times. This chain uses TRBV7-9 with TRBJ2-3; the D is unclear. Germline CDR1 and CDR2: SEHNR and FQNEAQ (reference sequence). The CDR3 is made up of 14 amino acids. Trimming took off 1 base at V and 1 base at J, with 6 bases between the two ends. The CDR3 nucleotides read TGTGCCAGCAGCTTAGTGGCTGGCACAGATACGCAGTATTTT. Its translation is CASSLVAGTDTQYF.

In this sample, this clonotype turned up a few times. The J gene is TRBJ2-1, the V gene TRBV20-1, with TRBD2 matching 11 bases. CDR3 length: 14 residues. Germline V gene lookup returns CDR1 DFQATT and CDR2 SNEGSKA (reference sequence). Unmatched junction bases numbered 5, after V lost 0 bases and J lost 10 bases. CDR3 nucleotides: TGCAGTGCTAGAGATAGCGGGGGGGCGGGGGAGCAGTTCTTC. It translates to CSARDSGGAGEQFF.

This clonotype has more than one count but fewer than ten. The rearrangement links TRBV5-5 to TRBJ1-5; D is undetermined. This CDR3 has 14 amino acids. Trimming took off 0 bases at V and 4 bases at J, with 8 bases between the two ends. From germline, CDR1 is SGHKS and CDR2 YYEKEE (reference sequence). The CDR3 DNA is TGTGCCAGCAGCTTGGTGGCAGGAAATCAGCCCCAGCATTTT. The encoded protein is CASSLVAGNQPQHF.

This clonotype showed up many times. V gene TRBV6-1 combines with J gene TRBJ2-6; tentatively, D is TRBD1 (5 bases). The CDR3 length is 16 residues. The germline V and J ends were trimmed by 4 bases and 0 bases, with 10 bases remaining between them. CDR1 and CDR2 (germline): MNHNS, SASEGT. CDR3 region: CASSVIRASGANVLTF. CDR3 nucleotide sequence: TGTGCCAGCAGTGTCATCAGGGCCTCTGGGGCCAACGTCCTGACTTTC.